Listed here is a single T cell receptor (beta chain). The antigen is unknown. This entry comes from a study of shared clonotypes between healthy human individuals. Regarding the study as a whole: Clonotype sharing among donors, it was expected, would be affected by sequencing depth.

Clones were read by immunoSEQ multiplex PCR, and TCRdb kept only the in-frame ones, dropping some. The table has hundreds of thousands of clones, 95% to 96% seen once. V shed 5 bases and J shed 7 bases, with 12 bases lying between them. The CDR3 consists of 13 residues. The germline V gene has CDR1 SGHVS and CDR2 FQNEAQ. It was CD45RO-negative cells, positively selected for CCR7, that made up naive CD8 cells, with terminally differentiated effector memory CD45RA+ cells excluded. This sequence joins TRBV7-8 and TRBJ2-1; D remains ambiguous. Sample: naive CD8+ T cells sorted from blood. The clonotype was recovered from a woman aged 25 to 39 in good health. Here the CDR3 reads CASSQLVSNEQFF. The DNA of the CDR3 is TGTGCCAGCAGCCAGCTTGTATCAAATGAGCAGTTCTTC.